The T cell receptor (beta chain) described here comes from a study of shared clonotypes between healthy human individuals. Caucasian adults residing in Nashville, Tennessee made up all the donors. Genomic DNA for unsorted samples, which was extracted with the QIAamp DNA Blood Mini kit, came from around 86 million PBMCs. The length of the CDR3 is 19 residues. Germline-derived CDR1 and CDR2 are MGHRA and YSYEKL. Trimming pared 4 bases from V and 0 bases from J, leaving 23 bases between. At deep level, the assay was performed. The repertoire was sequenced with immunoSEQ multiplex PCR; TCRdb's copy has only in-frame clones and lacks some. The table has hundreds of thousands of clones, 79% seen once.

The V call is TRBV4-1, the J call TRBJ2-3, with D perhaps assigned TRBD1 or TRBD2 (5 bases each). Material: PBMCs. This TCR was sampled from a middle-aged woman in good health. Some clones in this sample may be carry-over from other donors' samples. CDR3 residues: CASSRSGRDPSKSTDTQYF. The CDR3 DNA sequence: TGCGCCAGCAGCCGATCGGGCCGGGACCCGAGTAAAAGCACAGATACGCAGTATTTT.